The 15 T cell receptor beta chains below come from one sample, sequenced in a study of blood T cell repertoires in COVID-19. Only in-frame clones appear in the TCRdb table, and some are missing; sequencing was by immunoSEQ multiplex PCR. The sample contains about 150,000 clones, about 84% of which appear only once. The sequencing sample was made of peripheral blood. All receptors derive from a man aged 55 to 69 with active or convalescent COVID-19.

V and J are TRBV7-9 and TRBJ1-2; the D gene is possibly TRBD1 (5 bases). Per the germline V gene, CDR1 is SEHNR and CDR2 is FQNEAQ (reference sequence). Trimming removed 1 base at V and 6 bases at J, with 12 bases between. The CDR3 is 14 amino acids. The CDR3 loop reads CASSLGARADGYTF. In nucleotides, the CDR3 is TGTGCCAGCAGCTTAGGGGCCAGGGCGGATGGCTACACCTTC.

This clone has a single count. The CDR3 is CASTTDNYEQYF. CDR3 coding DNA: TGTGCCAGCACCACCGACAACTACGAGCAGTACTTC. The chain recombines TRBV28 with TRBJ2-7, with D unclear. V was shortened by 7 bases and J by 3 bases, with 10 bases between the two germline ends. The CDR3 is made up of 12 amino acids. CDR1 is MDHEN and CDR2 is SYDVKM in the germline V gene.

The rearrangement uses TRBV28 and TRBJ1-3; D gene unclear. From germline, CDR1 is MDHEN and CDR2 SYDVKM. This CDR3 is 15 amino acids long. Trimming took 6 bases from V and 0 from J, leaving 12 bases between them. CDR3 region: CASSPGSISGNTIYF. The CDR3 DNA reads as TGTGCCAGCAGCCCCGGGTCGATCTCTGGAAACACCATATATTTT. Complete variable domain (other parts from reference TRBV28 and TRBJ1-3): DVKVTQSSRYLVKRTGEKVFLECVQDMDHENMFWYRQDPGLGLRLIYFSYDVKMKEKGDIPEGYSVSREKKERFSLILESASTNQTSMYLCASSPGSISGNTIYFGEGSWLTVV.

The chain recombines TRBV5-1 with TRBJ1-4; 7 bases agree with TRBD1. Germline assignment: CDR1 SGHRS and CDR2 YFSETQ. CDR3 size: 15 residues. V dropped 2 bases and J dropped 8; count of bases not matched to a gene: 9. CDR3 loop: CASSLEQGDSEKLFF. In DNA form, the CDR3 reads TGCGCCAGCAGCTTAGAGCAGGGGGATAGCGAAAAACTGTTTTTT. Full variable domain (remainder filled in from reference TRBV5-1 and TRBJ1-4): KAGVTQTPRYLIKTRGQQVTLSCSPISGHRSVSWYQQTPGQGLQFLFEYFSETQRNKGNFPGRFSGRQFSNSRSEMNVSTLELGDSALYLCASSLEQGDSEKLFFGSGTQLSVL.

This clone has more than one count but fewer than ten. J is TRBJ1-1 and V is TRBV5-5, with D hard to call. V was shortened by 0 bases and J by 2 bases, with 8 bases between the two germline ends. This CDR3 has 14 residues. Looked up from germline, CDR1 is SGHKS and CDR2 is YYEKEE (reference sequence). The DNA for the CDR3 is TGTGCCAGCAGCTTGGCTCAGGTAAACACTGAAGCTTTCTTT. Amino acids: CASSLAQVNTEAFF.

V gene TRBV9 combines with J gene TRBJ1-6; 7 bases map to TRBD1. Germline loops: CDR1 SGDLS, CDR2 YYNGEE. The CDR3 contains 15 residues. V trimming: 5 bases; J trimming: 7 bases; junction bases outside the gene matches: 9. The CDR3 DNA reads as TGTGCCAGCAGTCCCTCGACAGGGCAGAATTCACCCCTCCACTTT. It specifies CASSPSTGQNSPLHF.

The V gene is TRBV14, the J gene TRBJ1-2; D might be TRBD1 (5 bases). V lost 3 bases, J lost 4 bases, and 21 bases lay in between. CDR3 length: 17 amino acids. The V gene's germline CDR1 is SGHDN and CDR2 FVKESK. The CDR3 nucleotides read TGTGCCAGCAGCCAGGACATCTCGGGAGCCGGGGCCTATGGCTACACCTTC. Encoded protein: CASSQDISGAGAYGYTF.

V usage is TRBV7-9 and J usage is TRBJ2-7; 10 positions match TRBD1. V shed 6 bases, J shed 5 bases, and the junction held 7 bases outside the gene matches. In germline, CDR1 is SEHNR, CDR2 FQNEAQ (reference sequence). The CDR3 covers 14 residues. The DNA for the CDR3 is TGTGCCAGCAGATCGGGACAGGGGCCGCACGAGCAGTACTTC. Amino acids: CASRSGQGPHEQYF.

The rearrangement links TRBV14 to TRBJ2-3, with a possible D match to TRBD1 (6 bases). Germline V gives CDR1 SGHDN, CDR2 FVKESK. The V end lost 1 base, the J end lost 1 base, and 12 bases lay between the germline ends. This CDR3 is built from 16 residues. The CDR3 spells CASSQAQGRGTDTQYF. The CDR3 DNA reads TGTGCCAGCAGCCAAGCGCAGGGGAGAGGCACAGATACGCAGTATTTT.

The J gene is TRBJ1-1, the V gene TRBV5-5, with 7 nucleotides matching TRBD1. The CDR3 consists of 14 residues. Germline lookup yields CDR1 SGHKS and CDR2 YYEKEE (reference sequence). Trimming at V came to 4 bases and at J to 0 bases, leaving 3 bases not matched to a gene. CDR3: CASSPTGLNTEAFF. The CDR3 DNA reads TGTGCCAGCAGCCCGACAGGGTTGAACACTGAAGCTTTCTTT.

The V gene is TRBV18, the J gene TRBJ2-1; 10 nucleotides match TRBD1. The V gene's germline CDR1 is KGHSH and CDR2 LQKENI. This CDR3 has 16 amino acids. V lost 2 bases and J lost 3; bases outside the gene matches: 4. CDR3 coding DNA: TGTGCCAGCTCACCAACCGGACAGGGGGGCTACAATGAGCAGTTCTTC. As protein: CASSPTGQGGYNEQFF.

V and J are TRBV5-1 and TRBJ1-3; no firm D call. V lost 0 bases and J lost 7, with 8 bases in between. The CDR3 covers 13 residues. CDR1 is SGHRS, CDR2 YFSETQ, per germline. CDR3 in amino acids: CASSLDRGNTIYF. The CDR3 region has the DNA TGCGCCAGCAGCTTGGACAGAGGGAACACCATATATTTT.

The CDR3 DNA is TGCGCCAGCAGCCAAGGCGCCGGCACAGATACGCAGTATTTT. This sequence encodes CASSQGAGTDTQYF. The rearrangement links TRBV4-1 to TRBJ2-3; D is undetermined. The CDR3 sequence is 14 residues long. Looked up from germline, CDR1 is MGHRA and CDR2 is YSYEKL. Trimming took 1 base from V and 1 from J, leaving 6 bases between them.

The V call is TRBV4-1, the J call TRBJ1-3, with 9 positions matching TRBD1. Looked up from germline, CDR1 is MGHRA and CDR2 is YSYEKL. This CDR3 contains 16 residues. V lost 3 bases, J lost 2 bases, and 5 bases stayed unmatched. As DNA, the CDR3 is TGCGCCAGCAGCCAGAACAGGGGGCGAGCTGGAAACACCATATATTTT. It is translated as CASSQNRGRAGNTIYF.

The chain recombines TRBV19 with TRBJ1-2; possibly TRBD1 for D (5 bases). V was cut by 3 bases and J by 4 bases, with 9 bases left in between. The germline V gene encodes CDR1 LNHDA and CDR2 SQIVND (reference sequence). CDR3 length: 13 residues. The CDR3 bases are TGTGCCAGTAGTATGACAGCCTCCTATGGCTACACCTTC. Residues: CASSMTASYGYTF.